These 8 T cell receptor beta chains came from one sample sequenced in a study of CD8+ T cells in alopecia areata. Sequencing templates came from extracted RNA that was reverse transcribed into cDNA. Measured with immunoSEQ multiplex PCR; TCRdb has only the in-frame clones, and not every one. The sample includes more than 150,000 clones, about 63% seen only once; the top ten take roughly 14%. The sample was CD4+ T cells sorted from blood, taken at week 0. These receptor sequences come from a human donor with alopecia areata.

This clone was observed a single time. V usage is TRBV29-1 and J usage is TRBJ2-2; D is ambiguous. Trimming pared 5 bases from V and 2 bases from J, leaving 9 bases between. The germline gives CDR1 SQVTM, CDR2 ANQGSEA. CDR3 size: 13 residues. CDR3 sequence (DNA): TGCAGCGTTCCGAAAGCTAACACCGGGGAGCTGTTTTTT. This sequence encodes CSVPKANTGELFF.

This chain uses TRBV7-9 with TRBJ1-4; possible D gene TRBD1, 6 bases. The germline gives CDR1 SEHNR, CDR2 FQNEAQ (reference sequence). This CDR3 has 15 residues. Trimming stripped 5 bases from V and 4 bases from J, with 14 bases between. The CDR3 loop is CASSPTGTINEKLFF. CDR3 sequence (DNA): TGTGCCAGCAGCCCCACCGGGACAATTAATGAAAAACTGTTTTTT.

V is TRBV5-1 and J is TRBJ2-3; D could derive from TRBD1 or TRBD2 (7 bases each). CDR1 and CDR2 from the germline V gene are SGHRS and YFSETQ. CDR3 length equals 16 residues. V shed 1 base and J shed 4 bases, with 16 bases lying between them. The CDR3 region is CASSLSLGGGPDTQYF. CDR3 coding DNA: TGCGCCAGCAGCTTGTCCCTGGGAGGGGGCCCAGATACGCAGTATTTT. Supplemented by reference TRBV5-1 and TRBJ2-3, the full variable domain reads KAGVTQTPRYLIKTRGQQVTLSCSPISGHRSVSWYQQTPGQGLQFLFEYFSETQRNKGNFPGRFSGRQFSNSRSEMNVSTLELGDSALYLCASSLSLGGGPDTQYFGPGTRLTVL.

The chain couples TRBV18 to TRBJ1-2; TRBD1 aligns across 7 bases. CDR1 is KGHSH and CDR2 is LQKENI in the germline V gene. The J segment lost 4 bases and the V segment lost 3 bases, leaving 2 bases of the junction unmatched. This CDR3 has 13 amino acids. CDR3 loop: CASSPDRLYGYTF. The CDR3 region has the DNA TGTGCCAGCTCACCGGACAGGCTCTATGGCTACACCTTC.

V gene TRBV6-5 combines with J gene TRBJ1-5, with 10 positions matching TRBD1. The CDR3 runs 15 residues. Trimming cost V 6 bases and J 6 bases; bases outside gene matches: 8. The germline V gene encodes CDR1 MNHEY and CDR2 SVGAGI. CDR3 in amino acids: CASSRGGTGVQPQHF. The CDR3 DNA reads as TGTGCCAGCAGCCGCGGGGGGACAGGGGTTCAGCCCCAGCATTTT.

The chain links TRBV9 to TRBJ2-7, with 10 bases matching TRBD2. Looked up from germline, CDR1 is SGDLS and CDR2 is YYNGEE. CDR3 size: 16 residues. V was clipped by 0 bases and J by 0 bases; unmatched bases: 3. The CDR3 coding sequence is TGTGCCAGCAGCGTAGGACTAGCGGGTTCCTCCTACGAGCAGTACTTC. Its translation: CASSVGLAGSSYEQYF.

This clone was recorded once. The same CDR3 is also encoded by other DNA sequences in this sample. The chain joins TRBV30 to TRBJ2-3, with D possibly TRBD1 on 5 matching bases. The ends were cut back, 2 bases at V and 5 bases at J, with 8 bases in the middle. This CDR3 contains 12 residues. Germline V gives CDR1 GTSNPN, CDR2 SVGIG (reference sequence). CDR3 in DNA: TGTGCCTGGAGTAGGGGCGGAGATACGCAGTATTTT. This gives the protein CAWSRGGDTQYF.

J is TRBJ2-5 and V is TRBV7-8; D is undetermined. Per germline, CDR1 SGHVS and CDR2 FQNEAQ. The CDR3 runs to 11 residues. The V end was cut by 5 bases, the J end by 10 bases, with 11 bases between. CDR3 protein: CASSNPEVQYF. Here the CDR3 DNA reads TGTGCCAGCAGCAACCCAGAGGTCCAGTACTTC.